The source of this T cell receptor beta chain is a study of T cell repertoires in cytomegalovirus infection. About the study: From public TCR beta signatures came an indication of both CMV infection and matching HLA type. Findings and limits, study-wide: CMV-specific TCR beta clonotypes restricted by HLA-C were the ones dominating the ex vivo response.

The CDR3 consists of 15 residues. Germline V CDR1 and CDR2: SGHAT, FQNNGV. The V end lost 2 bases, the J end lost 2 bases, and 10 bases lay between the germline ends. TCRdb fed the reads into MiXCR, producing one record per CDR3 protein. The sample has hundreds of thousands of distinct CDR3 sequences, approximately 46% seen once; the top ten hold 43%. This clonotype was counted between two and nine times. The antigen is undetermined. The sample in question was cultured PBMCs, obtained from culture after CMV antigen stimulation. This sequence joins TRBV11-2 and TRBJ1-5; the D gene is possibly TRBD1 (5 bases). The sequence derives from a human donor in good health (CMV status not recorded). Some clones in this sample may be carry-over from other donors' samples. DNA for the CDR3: TGTGCCAGCAGCTTAAGCGGGACGGGCAATCAGCCCCAGCATTTT. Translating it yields CASSLSGTGNQPQHF.